This TCR beta chain was recorded in a study of human thymus T cells. Assay used: immunoSEQ multiplex PCR; TCRdb lists only in-frame clones, some missing. The sample comprises 70,000 to 75,000 clones, roughly 94% of which are singletons, and around 0.03% rests with the top ten. The CDR3 totals 12 residues. In germline, CDR1 is SEHNR, CDR2 FQNEAQ (reference sequence). V lost 8 bases to trimming and J lost 6 bases, with 10 bases between them. Thymus pieces cut out during corrective heart surgery were the tissue that was used. Only one count was recorded for this clone. Material for sequencing was thymus tissue. The clonotype was recovered from a girl under three years old with a congenital heart defect but otherwise immunologically healthy. V gene TRBV7-9 combines with J gene TRBJ2-2; TRBD1 might be the D (7 bases). The CDR3 nucleotides are TGTGCCAGCTGCGGGACAGCCGGGGAGCTGTTTTTT. Translating gives CASCGTAGELFF.